This entry lists 9 T cell receptor beta chains sequenced from one sample in a study of blood T cell repertoires in COVID-19. TCRdb's copy holds only in-frame clones and misses some; the assay was immunoSEQ multiplex PCR. The sample has under 250,000 clones, 80% to 90% seen once. The sample comprised peripheral blood. Receptors were obtained from a middle-aged man who had recovered from COVID-19.

V is TRBV10-3 and J is TRBJ1-6, with no clear D. The CDR3 covers 15 residues. Looked up from germline, CDR1 is ENHRY and CDR2 is SYGVKD. Trimming cost V 4 bases and J 7 bases, with 14 bases left between them. The CDR3, as DNA: TGTGCCATCAGTGTGGGTGGTTCGGGGAATTCACCCCTCCACTTT. It yields the protein CAISVGGSGNSPLHF.

V gene TRBV10-3 combines with J gene TRBJ1-2; tentative D call: TRBD1 (6 bases). From germline, CDR1 is ENHRY and CDR2 SYGVKD. CDR3 length equals 14 residues. Trimming took 3 bases from V and 6 from J, leaving 14 bases between them. The DNA of the CDR3 is TGTGCCATCAGTGAAATGCAGGGGATGGATGGCTACACCTTC. The encoded protein is CAISEMQGMDGYTF.

The J gene is TRBJ2-6, the V gene TRBV7-2; no reliable D call. Germline CDR1 SGHTA, CDR2 FQGNSA. This CDR3 has 15 amino acids. The ends were cut back, 2 bases at V and 1 base at J, with 6 bases in the middle. This chain's CDR3 is CASSLYGSGANVLTF. CDR3 sequence (DNA): TGTGCCAGCAGCTTATACGGGTCTGGGGCCAACGTCCTGACTTTC.

CDR3 in amino acids: CASSFSGGTGELFF. In DNA form, the CDR3 reads TGTGCCAGCAGTTTCTCGGGGGGCACCGGGGAGCTGTTTTTT. This sequence joins TRBV28 and TRBJ2-2; 7 positions match TRBD2. Germline lookup yields CDR1 MDHEN and CDR2 SYDVKM. The CDR3 covers 14 residues. Losses at the gene ends were 3 bases for V and 4 bases for J; bases not matched to a gene: 2.

This clone was picked up many times. The chain carries TRBV9 and TRBJ1-1; D is ambiguous. This CDR3 is 13 amino acids long. Germline values: CDR1 SGDLS, CDR2 YYNGEE. V was shortened by 4 bases and J by 1 base, with 8 bases between the two germline ends. The CDR3 DNA reads as TGTGCCAGCAGCCATGGGCAGAACACTGAAGCTTTCTTT. Translating gives CASSHGQNTEAFF.

The V call is TRBV27, the J call TRBJ2-7, with D possibly matching TRBD2 (5 bases). Looked up from germline, CDR1 is MNHEY and CDR2 is SMNVEV (reference sequence). The CDR3 is 15 amino acids. The V end lost 3 bases, the J end lost 3 bases, and 15 bases lay between the germline ends. The CDR3 bases are TGTGCCAGCAGTTTCCCCGCCCGGGGAATCTACGAGCAGTACTTC. Amino acids: CASSFPARGIYEQYF.

This rearrangement joins TRBV7-2 to TRBJ2-3; TRBD2 matches at 8 bases. Germline values: CDR1 SGHTA, CDR2 FQGNSA. The CDR3 loop spans 14 amino acids. V shed 5 bases, J shed 2 bases, and the junction held 3 bases outside the gene matches. The CDR3 protein is CASSPGGVTDTQYF. In DNA form, the CDR3 reads TGTGCCAGCAGCCCCGGGGGGGTCACAGATACGCAGTATTTT.

The chain is built from TRBV3-1 (or the pseudogene TRBV3-2) and TRBJ2-3; D is perhaps TRBD2 (6 bases). CDR1 LGHDT and CDR2 YNNKEL come from the germline V gene (reference sequence). Trimming took off 2 bases at V and 5 bases at J, with 17 bases between the two ends. The CDR3 totals 16 residues. CDR3 region: CASSQYSSGVVDTQYF. DNA for the CDR3: TGTGCCAGCAGCCAATACTCCTCGGGAGTAGTAGATACGCAGTATTTT.

The V and J genes are TRBV18 and TRBJ2-1; D possibly corresponds to TRBD2 (6 bases). V was clipped by 1 base and J by 5 bases, with 18 bases between them. From germline, CDR1 is KGHSH and CDR2 LQKENI. The CDR3 totals 17 residues. CDR3: CASSPQGGLGSDNEQFF. CDR3 nucleotide sequence: TGTGCCAGCTCACCACAGGGAGGCCTAGGTAGTGACAATGAGCAGTTCTTC.